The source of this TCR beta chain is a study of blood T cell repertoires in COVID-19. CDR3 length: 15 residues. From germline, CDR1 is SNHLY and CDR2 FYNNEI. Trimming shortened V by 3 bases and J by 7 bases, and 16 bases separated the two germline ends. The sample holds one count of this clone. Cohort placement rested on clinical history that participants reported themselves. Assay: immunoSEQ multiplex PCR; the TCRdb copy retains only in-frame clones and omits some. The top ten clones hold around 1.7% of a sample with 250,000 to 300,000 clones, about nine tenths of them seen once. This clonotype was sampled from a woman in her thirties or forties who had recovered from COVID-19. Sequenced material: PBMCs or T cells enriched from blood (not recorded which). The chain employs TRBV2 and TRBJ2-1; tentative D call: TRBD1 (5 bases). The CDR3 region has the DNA TGTGCCAGCAGTGACGATTGGACATCGAAAAATGAGCAGTTCTTC. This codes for CASSDDWTSKNEQFF.